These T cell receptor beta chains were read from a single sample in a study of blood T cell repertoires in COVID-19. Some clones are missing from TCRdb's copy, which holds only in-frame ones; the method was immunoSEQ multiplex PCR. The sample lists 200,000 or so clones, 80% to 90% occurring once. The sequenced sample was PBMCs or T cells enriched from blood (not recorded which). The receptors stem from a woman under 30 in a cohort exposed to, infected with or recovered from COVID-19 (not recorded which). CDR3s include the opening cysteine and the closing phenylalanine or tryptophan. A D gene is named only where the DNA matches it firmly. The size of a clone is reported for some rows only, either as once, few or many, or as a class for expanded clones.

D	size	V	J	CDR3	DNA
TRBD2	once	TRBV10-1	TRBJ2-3	CASSDGGITDTQYF	TGCGCCAGCAGTGACGGGGGGATCACAGATACGCAGTATTTT
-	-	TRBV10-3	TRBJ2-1	CAISSGGEDNEQFF	TGTGCCATCAGTAGTGGGGGCGAAGACAATGAGCAGTTCTTC
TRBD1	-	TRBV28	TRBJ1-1	CASRFPGQGADTEAFF	TGTGCCAGCAGATTTCCGGGACAGGGGGCCGATACTGAAGCTTTCTTT
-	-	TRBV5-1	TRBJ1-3	CASSPDFNSGNTIYF	TGCGCCAGCAGCCCGGACTTCAACTCTGGAAACACCATATATTTT
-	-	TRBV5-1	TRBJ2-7	CASSLDTTEQYF	TGCGCCAGCAGCTTGGATACAACCGAGCAGTACTTC
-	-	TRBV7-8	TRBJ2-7	CASSLVFYEQYF	TGTGCCAGCAGCTTAGTATTCTACGAGCAGTACTTC
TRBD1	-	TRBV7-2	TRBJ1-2	CASSITGTEYGYTF	TGTGCCAGCAGCATTACCGGGACAGAATATGGCTACACCTTC
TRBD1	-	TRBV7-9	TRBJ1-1	CASSPIGDRGQRAFF	TGTGCCAGCAGCCCTATCGGGGACAGGGGGCAGCGTGCTTTCTTT
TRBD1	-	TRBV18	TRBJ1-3	CASSPQSRQQGIGNTIYF	TGTGCCAGCTCACCACAATCCAGGCAACAGGGGATTGGAAACACCATATATTTT
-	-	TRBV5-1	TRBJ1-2	CASSLDSGFGYTF	TGCGCCAGCAGCTTGGATTCTGGCTTTGGCTACACCTTC
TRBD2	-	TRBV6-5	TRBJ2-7	CASSYQAGAAYEQYF	TGTGCCAGCAGTTACCAAGCGGGAGCGGCCTACGAGCAGTACTTC
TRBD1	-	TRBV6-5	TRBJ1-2	CASTGQGVTRGYTF	TGTGCCAGCACGGGACAGGGGGTAACGAGGGGCTACACCTTC
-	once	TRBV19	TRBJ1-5	CASSITLFAGGQPQHF	TGTGCCAGTAGTATAACTCTTTTCGCGGGGGGTCAGCCCCAGCATTTT
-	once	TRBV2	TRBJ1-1	CASSGTGTEAFF	TGTGCCAGCAGCGGAACCGGGACAGAAGCTTTCTTT
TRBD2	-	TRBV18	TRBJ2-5	CASSPPLGGETQYF	TGTGCCAGCTCACCACCGTTGGGAGGGGAGACCCAGTACTTC
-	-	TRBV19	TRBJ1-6	CASSTLSSYNSPLHF	TGTGCCAGTAGTACACTTAGCTCCTATAATTCACCCCTCCACTTT
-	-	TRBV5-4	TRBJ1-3	CASGGGNTIYF	TGTGCCAGCGGGGGCGGAAACACCATATATTTT
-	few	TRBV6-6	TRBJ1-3	CASRHRADPGNTIYF	TGTGCCAGCAGGCACAGGGCGGACCCTGGAAACACCATATATTTT
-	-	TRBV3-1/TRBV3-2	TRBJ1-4	CASSYATNEKLFF	TGTGCCAGCAGCTATGCAACTAATGAAAAACTGTTTTTT
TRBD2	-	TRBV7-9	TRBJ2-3	CASSPTPAGNTDTQYF	TGTGCCAGCAGCCCGACGCCAGCGGGGAACACAGATACGCAGTATTTT
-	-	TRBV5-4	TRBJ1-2	CASSLPGRMDYGYTF	TGTGCCAGCAGCTTACCAGGGCGGATGGACTATGGCTACACCTTC